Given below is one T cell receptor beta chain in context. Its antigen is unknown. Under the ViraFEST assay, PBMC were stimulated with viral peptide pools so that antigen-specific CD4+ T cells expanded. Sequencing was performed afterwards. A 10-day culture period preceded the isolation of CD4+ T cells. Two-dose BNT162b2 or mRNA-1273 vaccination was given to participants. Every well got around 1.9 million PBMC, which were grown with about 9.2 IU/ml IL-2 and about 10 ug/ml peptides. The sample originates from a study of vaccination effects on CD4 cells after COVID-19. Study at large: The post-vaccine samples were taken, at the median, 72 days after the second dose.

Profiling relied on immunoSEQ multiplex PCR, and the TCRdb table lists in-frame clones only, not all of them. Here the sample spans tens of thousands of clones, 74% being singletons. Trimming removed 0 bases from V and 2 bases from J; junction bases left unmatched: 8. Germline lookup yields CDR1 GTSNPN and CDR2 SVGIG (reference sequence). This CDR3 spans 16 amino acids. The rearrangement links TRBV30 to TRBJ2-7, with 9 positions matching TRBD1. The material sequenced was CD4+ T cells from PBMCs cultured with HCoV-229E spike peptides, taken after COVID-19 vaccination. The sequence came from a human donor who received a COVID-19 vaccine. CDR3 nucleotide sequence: TGTGCCTGGAGTGTAAAGGCGGGACAGGGACCCTACGAGCAGTACGTC. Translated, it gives CAWSVKAGQGPYEQYV.